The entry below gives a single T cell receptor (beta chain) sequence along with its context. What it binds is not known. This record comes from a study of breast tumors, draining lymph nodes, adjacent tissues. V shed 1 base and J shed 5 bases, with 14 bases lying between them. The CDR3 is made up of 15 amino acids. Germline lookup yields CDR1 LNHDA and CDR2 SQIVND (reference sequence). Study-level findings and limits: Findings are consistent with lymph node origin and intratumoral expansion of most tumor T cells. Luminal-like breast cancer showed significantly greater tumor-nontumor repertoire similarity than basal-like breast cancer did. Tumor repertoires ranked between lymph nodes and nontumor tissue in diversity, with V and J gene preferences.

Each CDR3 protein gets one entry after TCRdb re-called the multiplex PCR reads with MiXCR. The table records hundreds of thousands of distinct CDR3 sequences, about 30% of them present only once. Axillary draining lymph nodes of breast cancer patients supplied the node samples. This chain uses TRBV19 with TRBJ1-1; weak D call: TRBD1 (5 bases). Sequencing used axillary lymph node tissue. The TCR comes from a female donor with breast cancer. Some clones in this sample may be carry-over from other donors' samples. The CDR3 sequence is CASSIARQRSTEAFF. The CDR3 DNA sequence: TGTGCCAGTAGTATAGCCCGACAGCGATCGACTGAAGCTTTCTTT.